Listed below are T cell receptor beta chains from one sample, sequenced in a study of blood T cell repertoires in COVID-19. The assay was immunoSEQ multiplex PCR, and TCRdb's table has in-frame clones only and misses some. The sample includes roughly 14,000 clones, around nine tenths seen only once; the top ten take roughly 17%. Specimen: peripheral blood. All receptors derive from a human donor with active COVID-19. The donor label of this sample is uncertain. CDR3s include the opening cysteine and the closing phenylalanine or tryptophan. D genes are given only for firm matches. Only some rows state a clone size, as once, few, many or a class for expanded clones.

d_gene	v_gene	abundance	len	j_gene	CDR3nt	CDR3aa
-	TRBV27	-	14	TRBJ2-7	TGTGCCAGCAGTCTCCGGACGGGGTACCGTGAGCAGTACTTC	CASSLRTGYREQYF
-	TRBV18	-	14	TRBJ1-2	TGTGCCAGCTCACTCGGACAGACTAACTATGGCTACACCTTC	CASSLGQTNYGYTF
TRBD1	TRBV6-5	-	15	TRBJ2-3	TGTGCCAGCAGTTATGGGACAGATCGCACAGATACGCAGTATTTT	CASSYGTDRTDTQYF
TRBD1	TRBV28	-	14	TRBJ1-5	TGTGCCAGCAGTCGCCAGGGGGCTACTCAGCCCCAGCATTTT	CASSRQGATQPQHF
TRBD2	TRBV18	-	12	TRBJ2-7	TGTGCCAGCTCACCAGGGGGGGACGAGCAGTACTTC	CASSPGGDEQYF
TRBD1	TRBV4-2	once	15	TRBJ2-7	TGTGCCAGCAGCCCAGGGGGGACAGGGGCCTACGAGCAGTACTTC	CASSPGGTGAYEQYF
-	TRBV7-9	-	13	TRBJ2-7	TGTGCCAGCAGCTTAGTTGAAAGGAGGGAGCAGTACTTC	CASSLVERREQYF
-	TRBV29-1	-	12	TRBJ2-3	TGCAGCGTTGCGCAGGTTCAGGATACGCAGTATTTT	CSVAQVQDTQYF
TRBD1	TRBV19	-	13	TRBJ1-2	TGTGCCAGTAGTCCCACAGGGGTAAATGGCTACACCTTC	CASSPTGVNGYTF
TRBD1	TRBV7-2	-	15	TRBJ1-5	TGTGCCAGCAGCGTGGGACAGGGACGCAATCAGCCCCAGCATTTT	CASSVGQGRNQPQHF
-	TRBV6-5	-	15	TRBJ2-2	TGTGCCAGCAGTTACTATCAGGGGAACACCGGGGAGCTGTTTTTT	CASSYYQGNTGELFF
-	TRBV7-9	-	17	TRBJ2-4	TGTGCCAGCAGCTTAGAGGCAGGGTTGGGGGCCAAAAACATTCAGTACTTC	CASSLEAGLGAKNIQYF
-	TRBV12-5	-	11	TRBJ1-1	TGTGCTAGTGGTCGGGGGACTGAAGCTTTCTTT	CASGRGTEAFF
TRBD1	TRBV19	-	13	TRBJ2-7	TGTGCCAGCCGGGACAGAGCTACCTACGAGCAGTACTTC	CASRDRATYEQYF
TRBD1	TRBV6-2/TRBV6-3	-	17	TRBJ1-1	TGTGCCAGCAGTTACTCGTTCCTCGGGACAGGGGGCACTGAAGCTTTCTTT	CASSYSFLGTGGTEAFF
TRBD2	TRBV5-1	-	16	TRBJ2-1	TGCGCCAGCAGCCCGTCGGTTGGTAGCGGGAGGAATGAGCAGTTCTTC	CASSPSVGSGRNEQFF
-	TRBV6-5	few	13	TRBJ2-2	TGTGCCAGCAGTTACTCGAGTTCCGGGGAGCTGTTTTTT	CASSYSSSGELFF
-	TRBV7-9	-	14	TRBJ2-1	TGTGCCAGCAGCTTAGACGCGCGGGGAAATGAGCAGTTCTTC	CASSLDARGNEQFF
-	TRBV12-5	-	15	TRBJ1-2	TGTGCTAGTGGTTCCCCCCGGACAGAAACTTATGGCTACACCTTC	CASGSPRTETYGYTF
-	TRBV7-9	once	13	TRBJ2-7	TGTGCCAGCAGCTCAGACATTAGCTACGAGCAGTACTTC	CASSSDISYEQYF
TRBD1	TRBV10-1	-	15	TRBJ2-5	TGCGCCAGCAGTGCCGGGACAGGGAAGGTGGAGACCCAGTACTTC	CASSAGTGKVETQYF
-	TRBV27	-	15	TRBJ1-3	TGTGCCAGCTCTCGGGGGGGAAGCTCTGGAAACACCATATATTTT	CASSRGGSSGNTIYF
TRBD1	TRBV25-1	-	16	TRBJ1-1	TGTGCCAGCAGTGGGTCCAGGGGGCTGGTAAACACTGAAGCTTTCTTT	CASSGSRGLVNTEAFF
TRBD2	TRBV3-1/TRBV3-2	-	15	TRBJ2-3	TGTGCCAGCAGCCCACGGGGGGGTTGGACAGATACGCAGTATTTT	CASSPRGGWTDTQYF
-	TRBV6-4	-	13	TRBJ1-1	TGTGCCAGCAGTCCTACAGGGAAGACTGAAGCTTTCTTT	CASSPTGKTEAFF
-	TRBV4-1	once	18	TRBJ1-5	TGCGCCAGCAGCCAAGATTTGAGAGGCACATCAAGCAATCAGCCCCAGCATTTT	CASSQDLRGTSSNQPQHF
TRBD1	TRBV6-5	-	15	TRBJ2-1	TGTGCCAGCAGTTACACCGGGACAGGACCCAATGAGCAGTTCTTC	CASSYTGTGPNEQFF
TRBD1	TRBV6-8	-	16	TRBJ2-7	TGTGCCAGCAGTTACCCCCGAGGGGGACAGTGCTACGAGCAGTACTTC	CASSYPRGGQCYEQYF
TRBD2	TRBV5-1	-	18	TRBJ2-1	TGCGCCAGCAGCTTGGTAGGTTTGGCGGGGGGAACTATCAATGAGCAGTTCTTC	CASSLVGLAGGTINEQFF
TRBD1	TRBV19	-	18	TRBJ2-7	TGTGCCAGTAGTCTGTCTAGGGACAGGGTGTATGGCTCCTACGAGCAGTACTTC	CASSLSRDRVYGSYEQYF
-	TRBV2	-	16	TRBJ2-7	TGTGCCAGCAGTGTCACTCCGGGACACAACTCCTACGAGCAGTACTTC	CASSVTPGHNSYEQYF
TRBD2	TRBV12-5	-	15	TRBJ2-1	TGTGCTAGTGGCCTGACTAGCGGGAGATGGCGGAGACTGTTCTTC	CASGLTSGRWRRLFF
-	TRBV6-6	-	14	TRBJ2-7	TGTGCCAGCATCAATGGGGGGTTGGCCTACGAGCAGTACTTC	CASINGGLAYEQYF
TRBD2	TRBV4-2	-	16	TRBJ2-5	TGTGCCAGCAGCCCGTGGGGGGGACTTACTCAAGAGACCCAGTACTTC	CASSPWGGLTQETQYF
TRBD1	TRBV4-3	-	18	TRBJ2-3	TGCGCCAGCAGCCAACCCCGGTTTGGCAGGGGGCGAACAGATACGCAGTATTTT	CASSQPRFGRGRTDTQYF
TRBD1	TRBV18	-	16	TRBJ1-6	TGTGCCAGCTCACCCGGGGGACAGGGGGTAAATTCACCCCTCCACTTT	CASSPGGQGVNSPLHF